The T cell receptor (beta chain) described here comes from a study of CD8+ T cells in alopecia areata. As for the study in general: The study gave treated patients oral tofacitinib at 5 to 10 mg twice daily.

Germline V CDR1 and CDR2: GTSNPN, SVGIG (reference sequence). CDR3 length: 13 residues. V shed 0 bases, J shed 8 bases, and the junction held 4 bases outside the gene matches. Sequencing used cDNA as its template, made by extracting RNA and reverse transcribing it. Sequenced by immunoSEQ multiplex PCR; TCRdb stores in-frame clones only, minus some. This sample has about 150,000 clones, with 80% to 90% found just once. The genes are TRBV30 and TRBJ2-1; 7 positions agree with TRBD1. The clonotype was recovered from a human donor with alopecia areata. This material consisted of CD8+ T cells sorted from blood, taken at week 0. In nucleotides, the CDR3 is TGTGCCTGGAGTGTGGGTCAGGGGGATGAGCAGTTCTTC. This sequence encodes CAWSVGQGDEQFF. Drawing the rest from reference TRBV30 and TRBJ2-1, the complete variable domain is SQTIHQWPATLVQPVGSPLSLECTVEGTSNPNLYWYRQAAGRGLQLLFYSVGIGQISSEVPQNLSASRPQDRQFILSSKKLLLSDSGFYLCAWSVGQGDEQFFGPGTRLTVL.